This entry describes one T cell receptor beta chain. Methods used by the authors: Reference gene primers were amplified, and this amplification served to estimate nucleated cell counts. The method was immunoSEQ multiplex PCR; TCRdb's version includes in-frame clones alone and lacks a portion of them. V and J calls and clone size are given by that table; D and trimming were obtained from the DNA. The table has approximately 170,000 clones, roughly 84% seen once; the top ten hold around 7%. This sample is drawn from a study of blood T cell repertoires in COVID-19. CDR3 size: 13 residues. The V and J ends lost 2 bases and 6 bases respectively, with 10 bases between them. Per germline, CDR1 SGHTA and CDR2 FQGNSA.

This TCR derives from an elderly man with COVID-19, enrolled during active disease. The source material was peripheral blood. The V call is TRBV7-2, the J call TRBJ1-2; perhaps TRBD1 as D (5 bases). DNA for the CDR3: TGTGCCAGCAGCTTACGGAGGGGTAATGGCTACACCTTC. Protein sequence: CASSLRRGNGYTF.